Listed below are T cell receptor beta chains from one sample, sequenced in a study of cytomegalovirus exposure and HLA in healthy donors. Method: immunoSEQ multiplex PCR; TCRdb's copy keeps in-frame clones and lacks some. The table lists 90,000 to 120,000 clones, roughly three quarters of them singletons, with 2% to 3% in the top ten. Material for sequencing was PBMCs. The source of these receptors is a man aged 18-30 years in good health and CMV-seronegative. Each CDR3 is given with its conserved first and last residue. Each record gives: J gene, D gene, V gene, clone size, CDR3 protein, CDR3 DNA. The D gene is left open where the match is weak. Size tells how often a clone was seen (once, few, many) or the class of an expanded clone, and some rows leave it out.

>TRBJ1-2|NA|TRBV4-3|NA
CASSQAPTPNYGYTF
TGCGCCAGCAGCCAAGCCCCAACACCGAACTATGGCTACACCTTC
>TRBJ2-3|NA|TRBV4-3|NA
CASSHTSDTQYF
TGCGCCAGCAGCCACACTTCAGATACGCAGTATTTT
>TRBJ1-2|TRBD1|TRBV11-2|NA
CASSFLQGAGGYTF
TGTGCCAGCAGCTTTTTACAGGGGGCGGGTGGCTACACCTTC
>TRBJ2-1|NA|TRBV2|NA
CASSVLSGLAYYNEQFF
TGTGCCAGCAGTGTTTTATCTGGGCTAGCTTATTACAATGAGCAGTTCTTC
>TRBJ1-4|TRBD1|TRBV19|NA
CASSQRDRGRNEKLFF
TGTGCCAGTAGTCAACGGGACAGGGGTCGTAATGAAAAACTGTTTTTT
>TRBJ1-2|NA|TRBV9|NA
CASSVDSTYGYTF
TGTGCCAGCAGCGTCGACAGTACCTATGGCTACACCTTC
>TRBJ1-1|NA|TRBV28|NA
CASSLGGKNTEAFF
TGTGCCAGCAGTTTGGGGGGGAAGAACACTGAAGCTTTCTTT
>TRBJ1-2|TRBD1|TRBV12-5|NA
CASGPYRDRESLNYGYTF
TGTGCTAGTGGTCCGTACAGGGACAGGGAGTCCCTTAACTATGGCTACACCTTC
>TRBJ1-4|NA|TRBV25-1|NA
CASQQGHGKLFF
TGTGCCAGCCAACAGGGCCACGGGAAACTGTTTTTT
>TRBJ2-6|NA|TRBV7-6|once
CASSPGGSGANVLTF
TGTGCCAGCAGCCCCGGGGGCTCTGGGGCCAACGTCCTGACTTTC
>TRBJ1-2|NA|TRBV7-2|NA
CASSLPVSDSYTF
TGTGCCAGCAGCTTACCGGTTTCCGATAGCTACACCTTC
>TRBJ2-7|TRBD1|TRBV19|NA
CASSTDRGKEQYF
TGTGCCAGTAGTACCGACAGGGGGAAAGAGCAGTACTTC
>TRBJ1-1|NA|TRBV5-4|few
CASSLAEGSEAFF
TGTGCCAGCAGCTTGGCCGAGGGCAGTGAAGCTTTCTTT
>TRBJ1-3|NA|TRBV5-6|NA
CASSPVGDRNTIYF
TGTGCCAGCAGCCCGGTTGGTGATCGAAACACCATATATTTT
>TRBJ1-2|NA|TRBV7-9|NA
CASSSGSVVLDSYGYTF
TGTGCCAGCAGCTCGGGGTCCGTAGTCCTTGACTCCTATGGCTACACCTTC
>TRBJ1-2|NA|TRBV14|NA
CASSRDLFGYTF
TGTGCCAGCAGCCGAGATCTTTTTGGCTACACCTTC
>TRBJ1-1|TRBD1|TRBV7-2|NA
CASSAGQQNTEAFF
TGTGCCAGCAGCGCGGGACAGCAGAACACTGAAGCTTTCTTT
>TRBJ2-5|TRBD2|TRBV5-4|few
CASSMGLAGEETQYF
TGTGCCAGCAGCATGGGACTAGCGGGGGAAGAGACCCAGTACTTC
>TRBJ2-1|NA|TRBV19|NA
CASSIEPGGAYNEQFF
TGTGCCAGTAGTATAGAACCGGGGGGCGCCTACAATGAGCAGTTCTTC
>TRBJ2-1|TRBD2|TRBV5-4|NA
CASKGPGGGAASNEQFF
TGTGCCAGTAAGGGACCTGGCGGGGGGGCGGCGAGCAATGAGCAGTTCTTC
>TRBJ1-4|TRBD1|TRBV2|few
CATRQGAKEKLFF
TGTGCCACCAGACAGGGGGCGAAGGAAAAACTGTTTTTT
>TRBJ2-7|NA|TRBV28|few
CASSLDPGQGLWYEQYF
TGTGCCAGCAGCCTCGACCCCGGACAAGGGTTGTGGTACGAGCAGTACTTC
>TRBJ1-1|NA|TRBV14|NA
CASSLSGGGNTEAFF
TGTGCCAGCAGCCTCTCAGGCGGGGGGAACACTGAAGCTTTCTTT
>TRBJ2-5|NA|TRBV9|NA
CASSPHEETQYF
TGTGCCAGCAGCCCCCACGAGGAGACCCAGTACTTC
>TRBJ1-6|NA|TRBV4-3|few
CASSAQRGSPLHF
TGCGCCAGCAGCGCCCAACGAGGTTCACCCCTCCACTTT
>TRBJ2-7|TRBD1|TRBV9|NA
CASSVGGTGDEYF
TGTGCCAGCAGCGTAGGCGGTACAGGGGACGAGTACTTC
>TRBJ1-1|NA|TRBV15|NA
CATSSLLRFGTEAFF
TGTGCCACCAGCAGCCTCCTGAGGTTCGGGACTGAAGCTTTCTTT
>TRBJ1-2|NA|TRBV9|NA
CASMRDYGYTF
TGTGCCAGCATGAGAGACTATGGCTACACCTTC
>TRBJ1-6|TRBD1|TRBV7-2|few
CASSFYRGESPLHF
TGTGCCAGCAGTTTCTACAGGGGTGAATCACCCCTCCACTTT
>TRBJ1-2|NA|TRBV5-5|NA
CASSMSFTAEGPYGYTF
TGTGCCAGCAGCATGAGCTTTACAGCTGAGGGCCCCTATGGCTACACCTTC
>TRBJ1-2|NA|TRBV19|once
CASTLAPGANYGYPF
TGTGCCAGTACCCTTGCCCCTGGGGCTAACTATGGCTACCCCTTC
>TRBJ2-1|NA|TRBV28|NA
CASSAALAGSHNEQFF
TGTGCCAGCAGTGCTGCCCTCGCGGGGTCCCACAATGAGCAGTTCTTC
>TRBJ2-1|TRBD1|TRBV11-2|NA
CASSHLRTGSYNEQFF
TGTGCCAGCAGCCATCTCAGGACAGGGAGCTACAATGAGCAGTTCTTC
>TRBJ2-5|NA|TRBV6-5|NA
CASSSSGLGYEQYF
NA
>TRBJ2-7|TRBD2|TRBV4-1|NA
CASSPLMQAGGAYEQYF
TGCGCCAGCAGCCCCCTGATGCAAGCGGGGGGCGCGTACGAGCAGTACTTC
>TRBJ2-7|TRBD2|TRBV7-2|NA
CASSYVGLASYGGAYEQYF
TGTGCCAGCAGCTATGTGGGACTAGCGAGCTACGGAGGGGCCTACGAGCAGTACTTC
>TRBJ1-6|TRBD1|TRBV6-5|NA
CASSSDRGGGSPLHF
TGTGCCAGCAGTTCAGACAGGGGAGGCGGTTCACCCCTCCACTTT
>TRBJ2-5|NA|TRBV5-1|few
CASSLGLLQETQYF
TGCGCCAGCAGCTTGGGACTTCTCCAAGAGACCCAGTACTTC
>TRBJ1-2|TRBD1|TRBV19|NA
CASSMGQGSGYTF
TGTGCCAGTAGTATGGGACAGGGTAGCGGCTACACCTTC
>TRBJ1-3|NA|TRBV5-1|NA
CASSLGGLASGNTIYF
TGCGCCAGCAGCTTGGGGGGACTAGCCTCTGGAAACACCATATATTTT